The sequence of this T cell receptor (beta chain) was determined in a study of blood T cell repertoires in COVID-19. TCRdb keeps only in-frame clones here, not all; method: immunoSEQ multiplex PCR. The table has about 440,000 clones, about 91% seen once. Followed over time, Seattle patients had been enrolled while infection was active. Germline CDR1 reads MNHEY; CDR2 reads SVGAGI. This CDR3 region has 14 residues. J lost 8 bases, V lost 5 bases, and 11 bases had no gene match. Sequenced sample: peripheral blood. This chain joins TRBV6-5 and TRBJ1-1; 7 positions agree with TRBD1. The TCR comes from a woman between 45 and 60 years old with COVID-19, enrolled during active disease. CDR3 DNA sequence: TGTGCCAGCAGTCGACAGGGCGAGGGCCCGGAAGCTTTCTTT. Translated, it gives CASSRQGEGPEAFF.